Listed here are 16 T cell receptor beta chains from one sample, sequenced in a study of blood T cell repertoires in COVID-19. Assay: immunoSEQ multiplex PCR; the TCRdb copy retains only in-frame clones and omits some. Seen here are 350,000 or so clones, around nine tenths observed once, and the top ten hold approximately 1%. The sequenced material came from PBMCs or T cells enriched from blood (not recorded which). The receptors shown here come from a woman between 25 and 40 years old who had been exposed to COVID-19.

The CDR3 spells CASSHLAVSTDTQYF. In nucleotides, the CDR3 is TGTGCCAGTAGCCATCTGGCGGTAAGCACAGATACGCAGTATTTT. The J gene is TRBJ2-3, the V gene TRBV19; D is uncertain. The CDR3 is 15 amino acids. V was pared by 6 bases and J by 0 bases, with 13 bases between. Germline assignment: CDR1 LNHDA and CDR2 SQIVND (reference sequence).

This clone was seen just once. The V and J genes are TRBV10-2 and TRBJ2-1; 8 bases match TRBD1. In germline, CDR1 is WSHSY, CDR2 SAAADI. The CDR3 extends over 13 amino acids. J lost 5 bases, V lost 5 bases, and 2 bases had no gene match. CDR3 amino acids: CASSPTGDNEQFF. The CDR3 DNA reads TGCGCCAGCAGTCCGACAGGGGACAATGAGCAGTTCTTC.

The chain couples TRBV28 to TRBJ2-7, with 8 bases identical to TRBD2. CDR3 length: 14 residues. CDR1 is MDHEN, CDR2 SYDVKM, per germline. With 4 bases clipped from V and 3 bases from J, the junction kept 5 bases outside the gene matches. In DNA form, the CDR3 reads TGTGCCAGCAGTTCGCAGCGGGAGATCTACGAGCAGTACTTC. Residues: CASSSQREIYEQYF.

The count of this clone is one. The chain has TRBV28 and TRBJ2-2; 7 bases agree with TRBD1. CDR3 length: 15 residues. Germline loops: CDR1 MDHEN, CDR2 SYDVKM. The trim removed 0 bases at V and 5 bases at J, leaving 3 bases unmatched. This CDR3 reads CASSLWRQGTGELFF. The CDR3 region has the DNA TGTGCCAGCAGTTTATGGAGACAGGGAACCGGGGAGCTGTTTTTT.

This sequence joins TRBV10-2 and TRBJ2-7; TRBD1 matches at 10 bases. The trim removed 4 bases at V and 4 bases at J, leaving 1 base unmatched. CDR3 length: 13 residues. Germline V gene lookup returns CDR1 WSHSY and CDR2 SAAADI. In DNA, the CDR3 is TGCGCCAGCAGTGGGACAGGGGGATACGAGCAGTACTTC. Translation: CASSGTGGYEQYF.

The chain carries TRBV19 and TRBJ2-2; TRBD2 agrees at 12 bases. The CDR3 consists of 15 residues. After removal of 5 bases from V and 3 bases from J, the junction contained 1 base not matched to a gene. In germline, CDR1 is LNHDA, CDR2 SQIVND (reference sequence). CDR3 DNA: TGTGCCAGTAGTCGACTAGCGGGGGACACCGGGGAGCTGTTTTTT. This gives the protein CASSRLAGDTGELFF.

This chain's CDR3 is CATSRGGPPTSGRPTRTQYF. In DNA form, the CDR3 reads TGTGCCACCAGCAGAGGTGGGCCACCTACTAGCGGCAGACCAACCAGAACGCAGTATTTT. The chain employs TRBV15 and TRBJ2-3, with TRBD2 identical over 8 bases. CDR1 and CDR2 (germline): LNHNV, YYDKDF (reference sequence). V lost 1 base and J lost 9; bases outside the gene matches: 24. This CDR3 has 20 residues.

The J gene is TRBJ2-1, the V gene TRBV3-1 (or the pseudogene TRBV3-2); the D is unclear. Trimming cost V 1 base and J 3 bases, with 10 bases left between them. Per the germline V gene, CDR1 is LGHDT and CDR2 is YNNKEL (reference sequence). CDR3 length: 15 residues. The CDR3 coding sequence is TGTGCCAGCAGCCAAGCCCCCCCCCACTACAATGAGCAGTTCTTC. Protein: CASSQAPPHYNEQFF.

The V call is TRBV3-1 (or the pseudogene TRBV3-2), the J call TRBJ2-7; D is perhaps TRBD1 (6 bases). The germline V gene encodes CDR1 LGHDT and CDR2 YNNKEL (reference sequence). There are 13 residues in the CDR3. Trimming stripped 3 bases from V and 4 bases from J, with 10 bases between. The CDR3 is CASSHIQGYEQYF. The CDR3 bases are TGTGCCAGCAGCCATATCCAGGGGTACGAGCAGTACTTC.

The chain couples TRBV29-1 to TRBJ2-5; possibly TRBD1 for D (6 bases). The CDR3 consists of 12 residues. V dropped 8 bases and J dropped 1 base, with 11 bases sitting between them. CDR1 is SQVTM and CDR2 is ANQGSEA in the germline V gene. CDR3 coding DNA: TGCAGCATCAGGGGCAGCCAAGAGACCCAGTACTTC. Protein sequence: CSIRGSQETQYF.

The rearrangement joins TRBV28 to TRBJ1-3; possibly TRBD1 for D (6 bases). CDR1 and CDR2 (germline): MDHEN, SYDVKM. The CDR3 is 14 residues long. The ends were cut back, 5 bases at V and 1 base at J, with 9 bases in the middle. The CDR3 region is CASSRTGSGNTIYF. The CDR3 bases are TGTGCCAGCAGTAGAACAGGGTCTGGAAACACCATATATTTT. The variable domain in full, with the rest retrieved from reference TRBV28 and TRBJ1-3, is DVKVTQSSRYLVKRTGEKVFLECVQDMDHENMFWYRQDPGLGLRLIYFSYDVKMKEKGDIPEGYSVSREKKERFSLILESASTNQTSMYLCASSRTGSGNTIYFGEGSWLTVV.

The chain combines TRBV27 with TRBJ2-7; 8 bases align to TRBD1. The CDR3 loop spans 15 amino acids. Germline CDR1 is MNHEY and CDR2 is SMNVEV (reference sequence). V was pared by 5 bases and J by 2 bases, with 8 bases of the junction left unmatched. CDR3 bases: TGTGCCAGCAGTAGTACCGGGACAGGAACCTACGAGCAGTACTTC. It translates to CASSSTGTGTYEQYF.

As concerns this clone: The sample carries other DNA sequences with the same CDR3. The gene calls are TRBV27 and TRBJ2-1; perhaps TRBD2 as D (6 bases). Germline V gene lookup returns CDR1 MNHEY and CDR2 SMNVEV (reference sequence). V was trimmed by 2 bases and J by 3 bases, leaving 8 bases between them. CDR3 length equals 14 residues. The CDR3 spells CASSLRRDYNEQFF. The CDR3 DNA is TGTGCCAGCAGTTTACGGCGGGACTACAATGAGCAGTTCTTC.

The chain has TRBV11-2 and TRBJ2-3; 8 nucleotides align to TRBD2. The V and J ends lost 1 base and 1 base, in that order; junction bases with no gene match: 10. The CDR3 totals 18 residues. From germline, CDR1 is SGHAT and CDR2 FQNNGV. Here the CDR3 DNA reads TGTGCCAGCAGCTTAGGCCGGGGGGCGGGAGGAGGCACAGATACGCAGTATTTT. It translates to CASSLGRGAGGGTDTQYF.

The rearrangement uses TRBV3-1 (or the pseudogene TRBV3-2) and TRBJ1-5, with D perhaps matching TRBD1 (6 bases). V was shortened by 1 base and J by 6 bases, with 13 bases between the two germline ends. The germline CDR1 and CDR2 sequences are LGHDT and YNNKEL (reference sequence). The CDR3 consists of 15 residues. CDR3 loop: CASSQGSNRVQPQHF. CDR3 DNA sequence: TGTGCCAGCAGCCAAGGTTCGAACAGGGTTCAGCCCCAGCATTTT.

CDR3 sequence reads: CATQQALAGGSGELFF. The DNA of the CDR3 is TGTGCCACCCAGCAAGCACTAGCGGGGGGGTCCGGGGAGCTGTTTTTT. This rearrangement joins TRBV7-7 to TRBJ2-2; 13 positions match TRBD2. The germline gives CDR1 SSHAT, CDR2 FNYEAQ (reference sequence). The V gene end was trimmed by 10 bases and the J gene end by 6 bases; junction bases not matched to a gene: 11. The CDR3 is made up of 16 amino acids. Based on the CDR3 plus reference TRBV7-7 and TRBJ2-2, the full variable domain is GAGVSQSPRYKVTKRGQDVTLRCDPISSHATLYWYQQALGQGPEFLTYFNYEAQPDKSGLPSDRFSAERPEGSISTLTIQRTEQRDSAMYRCATQQALAGGSGELFFGEGSRLTVL.